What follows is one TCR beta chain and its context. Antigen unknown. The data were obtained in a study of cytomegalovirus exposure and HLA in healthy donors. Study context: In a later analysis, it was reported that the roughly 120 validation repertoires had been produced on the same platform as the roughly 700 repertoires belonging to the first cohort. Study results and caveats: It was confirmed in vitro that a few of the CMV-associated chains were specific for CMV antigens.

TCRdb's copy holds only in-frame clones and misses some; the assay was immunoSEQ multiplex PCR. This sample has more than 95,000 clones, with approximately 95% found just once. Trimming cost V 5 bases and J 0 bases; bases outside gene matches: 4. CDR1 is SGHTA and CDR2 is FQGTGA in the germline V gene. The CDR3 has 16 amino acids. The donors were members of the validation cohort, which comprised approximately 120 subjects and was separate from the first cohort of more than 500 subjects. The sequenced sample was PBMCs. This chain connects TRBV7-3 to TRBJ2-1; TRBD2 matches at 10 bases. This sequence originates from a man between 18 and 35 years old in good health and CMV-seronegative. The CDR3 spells CASSGASGSSYNEQFF. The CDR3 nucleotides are TGTGCCAGCAGCGGGGCTAGCGGGAGCTCCTACAATGAGCAGTTCTTC.